This entry features one TCR beta chain sequence. This entry comes from a study of blood T cells in healthy people across ages. Next came a second PCR, run for about 7 to 12 cycles, which used a sample-barcoded 5' primer along with a J-beta primer mix. Each CDR3 protein gets one entry after TCRdb re-called the 5' RACE reads with MiXCR. The table has 1.2 million to 1.5 million distinct CDR3 sequences, around 59% seen once. The germline V gene has CDR1 DFQATT and CDR2 SNEGSKA (reference sequence). The CDR3 contains 11 residues. Trimming removed 3 bases from V and 7 bases from J, with 6 bases in between. This sequence was found in a man younger than 35 in good health. Sequenced material: blood. The rearrangement uses TRBV20-1 and TRBJ2-2; D gene uncertain. The CDR3 loop is CSASVRGELFF. The CDR3 DNA reads TGCAGTGCTAGTGTACGCGGGGAGCTGTTTTTT.